The clone carrying this T cell receptor beta chain was recorded only once. The target antigen is unknown. 13 Jbeta primers and 60 Vbeta primers were used for the PCR. Clones were read by immunoSEQ multiplex PCR, and TCRdb kept only the in-frame ones, dropping some. Here the sample spans about 160,000 clones, about 75% being singletons. This CDR3 comprises 15 residues. Trimming at V came to 7 bases and at J to 7 bases, leaving 9 bases not matched to a gene. Germline values: CDR1 SQVTM, CDR2 ANQGSEA. This specimen comes from a study of cytomegalovirus exposure and HLA in healthy donors. Study observations and caveats: Prior analysis indicated that the majority of TCR beta V segments exhibited productivity approximately 90% or approximately 30% of the time. Reports showed the classifier diagnosing cytomegalovirus status with high specificity and sensitivity.

The specimen sequenced was PBMCs. The chain is built from TRBV29-1 and TRBJ1-6, with 11 positions matching TRBD1. This clonotype was obtained from a female donor in good health and CMV-seronegative. Here the CDR3 DNA reads TGCAGCGCCCGGACAGGGGGCGCAGGGAATTCACCCCTCCACTTT. As protein: CSARTGGAGNSPLHF.